This passage covers 12 T cell receptor beta chains from one sample sequenced in a study of blood T cells in healthy people across ages. Together with a sample-barcoded 5' primer, a J-beta primer mix was included in a second PCR lasting 7 to 11 cycles. In TCRdb, the 5' RACE reads were re-called with MiXCR into one record per CDR3 protein. The sample holds around 500,000 distinct CDR3 sequences, approximately 26% seen once. This sample was also put to use in a study of T cells of mothers and their children.

Input material: blood. The receptors here all came from a boy between 2 and 10 years old in good health.

This clonotype was seen ten or more times. CDR3 coding DNA: TGTGCCAGCAGCCAAGGTTGGCACCAAGAGACCCAGTACTTC. It specifies CASSQGWHQETQYF. This chain connects TRBV3-1 to TRBJ2-5; the D is unclear. This CDR3 has 14 amino acids. Trimming removed 1 base at V and 0 bases at J, with 6 bases between. Germline CDR1 reads LGHDT; CDR2 reads YNNKEL (reference sequence).

V and J are TRBV7-8 and TRBJ2-7; D gene uncertain. Germline loops: CDR1 SGHVS, CDR2 FQNEAQ. This CDR3 has 13 amino acids. V dropped 5 bases and J dropped 7 bases, with 15 bases sitting between them. The CDR3 reads CASSPDANSEQYF. The CDR3 nucleotides read TGTGCCAGCAGCCCGGACGCGAATTCGGAGCAGTACTTC.

CDR3 sequence: CAISEGAYKSSYEQYF. CDR3 nucleotide sequence: TGTGCCATCAGTGAGGGCGCGTACAAGAGCTCCTACGAGCAGTACTTC. The V and J genes are TRBV10-3 and TRBJ2-7; D remains ambiguous. This CDR3 is 16 amino acids long. CDR1 is ENHRY and CDR2 is SYGVKD in the germline V gene. Trimming stripped 2 bases from V and 0 bases from J, with 14 bases between.

This clonotype was recorded a few times. Here the CDR3 DNA reads TGTGCCAGCAGCCGTGTCGGGGACAGGGAAAATGAGCAGTTCTTC. Amino acids: CASSRVGDRENEQFF. The rearrangement links TRBV5-4 to TRBJ2-5; 9 bases line up with TRBD1. The J call is doubtful: the DNA matches TRBJ2-1 better. Per germline, CDR1 SGHNT and CDR2 YYREEE (reference sequence). The CDR3 length is 15 residues.

This clonotype showed up just a few times. The rearrangement joins TRBV2 to TRBJ2-7, with D perhaps matching TRBD1 (6 bases). The V gene lost 4 bases and the J gene lost 2 bases, with 12 bases spanning the gap. The germline V gene encodes CDR1 SNHLY and CDR2 FYNNEI. This CDR3 spans 14 amino acids. The CDR3: CASSGRDTTYEQYF. CDR3 bases: TGTGCCAGCAGTGGCCGGGACACCACCTACGAGCAGTACTTC. The variable domain in full, with the rest retrieved from reference TRBV2 and TRBJ2-7, is EPEVTQTPSHQVTQMGQEVILRCVPISNHLYFYWYRQILGQKVEFLVSFYNNEISEKSEIFDDQFSVERPDGSNFTLKIRSTKLEDSAMYFCASSGRDTTYEQYFGPGTRLTVT.

The chain employs TRBV5-1 and TRBJ1-2; D is perhaps TRBD1 (5 bases). This CDR3 contains 16 residues. The germline V gene has CDR1 SGHRS and CDR2 YFSETQ. Trimming cost V 5 bases and J 5 bases, with 22 bases left between them. The CDR3 DNA reads TGCGCCAGCAGTATGGGAGGGACCGCCGATGGGTATGGCTACACCTTC. It specifies CASSMGGTADGYGYTF. Looking up the rest from reference TRBV5-1 and TRBJ1-2 gives the full variable domain: KAGVTQTPRYLIKTRGQQVTLSCSPISGHRSVSWYQQTPGQGLQFLFEYFSETQRNKGNFPGRFSGRQFSNSRSEMNVSTLELGDSALYLCASSMGGTADGYGYTFGSGTRLTVV.

In its sample, this clonotype was seen a few times. This chain joins TRBV6-5 and TRBJ1-4; D is perhaps TRBD1 (5 bases). Between the trimmed V and J ends, which lost 6 bases and 5 bases, there was a span of 13 bases. There are 14 residues in the CDR3. Germline V gives CDR1 MNHEY, CDR2 SVGAGI. The CDR3 nucleotides are TGTGCCAGCAGGTCCGGGGCCAAAAATGAAAAACTGTTTTTT. Encoded protein: CASRSGAKNEKLFF.

The V call is TRBV7-2, the J call TRBJ1-2, with TRBD1 as a possible D gene (6 bases). Germline CDR1 is SGHTA and CDR2 is FQGNSA. The CDR3 consists of 14 residues. Trimming shortened V by 5 bases and J by 5 bases, and 15 bases separated the two germline ends. In DNA, the CDR3 is TGTGCCAGCAGCCGAACCACAGGGCCTTATGGCTACACCTTC. The encoded protein is CASSRTTGPYGYTF.

CDR3 sequence (DNA): TGCGCCAGCAGCAGGCAAGGGACAGAAGATGAAAAACTGTTTTTT. Amino acids: CASSRQGTEDEKLFF. The chain recombines TRBV5-1 with TRBJ1-4, with TRBD1 identical over 7 bases. CDR1 is SGHRS, CDR2 YFSETQ, per germline. This CDR3 contains 15 residues. V shed 4 bases and J 6 bases; nucleotides not matched to a gene: 9.

The gene calls are TRBV4-3 and TRBJ2-1, with D unclear. The CDR3 runs 12 residues. Germline V lookup: CDR1 LGHNA, CDR2 YSLEER. V lost 10 bases, J lost 2 bases, and 9 bases lay in between. This chain's CDR3 is CAMVGPYNEQFF. CDR3 coding DNA: TGCGCCATGGTTGGGCCCTACAATGAGCAGTTCTTC.

V usage is TRBV20-1 and J usage is TRBJ2-3, with TRBD2 matching over 15 bases. There are 16 residues in the CDR3. Germline-derived CDR1 and CDR2 are DFQATT and SNEGSKA (reference sequence). V trimming: 6 bases; J trimming: 5 bases; junction bases outside the gene matches: 9. CDR3 in DNA: TGCAGTGCGGACGGACTAGCGGGGGGGCCGTTAGATACGCAGTATTTT. It specifies CSADGLAGGPLDTQYF.

This clonotype showed up just a few times. V and J are TRBV11-2 and TRBJ2-1; D remains ambiguous. Per the germline V gene, CDR1 is SGHAT and CDR2 is FQNNGV. V was trimmed by 4 bases and J by 0 bases, leaving 10 bases between them. The CDR3 loop spans 15 amino acids. CDR3 in DNA: TGTGCCAGCAGCTCCACTTGGAGCTCCTACAATGAGCAGTTCTTC. Residues: CASSSTWSSYNEQFF.